A selection of T cell receptor beta chains follows, all from one sample in a study of blood T cell repertoires in COVID-19. Sequenced by immunoSEQ multiplex PCR; TCRdb stores in-frame clones only, minus some. The table lists around 280,000 clones, around 89% of them singletons. The sequenced material came from PBMCs or T cells enriched from blood (not recorded which). The receptor source for this set is a woman between 18 and 29 years old with acute COVID-19. Both conserved end residues are part of each CDR3. Each record gives: CDR3 protein, CDR3 DNA, V gene, clone size, J gene, D gene. D genes are given only for firm matches. Expanded clones are given a class, and other clones once, few, many or no size at all.

cdr3_aa: CASSPGQGRTDTGELFF
cdr3_nt: TGCGCCAGCAGCCCCGGACAGGGAAGAACCGACACCGGGGAGCTGTTTTTT
v_call: TRBV5-1
clone_size: once
j_call: TRBJ2-2
d_call: TRBD1

cdr3_aa: CASSSFRDRQGGSTDTQYF
cdr3_nt: TGTGCCAGCAGCTCGTTTAGGGACAGACAGGGGGGGAGCACAGATACGCAGTATTTT
v_call: TRBV7-9
clone_size: once
j_call: TRBJ2-3
d_call: TRBD1

cdr3_aa: CSIGTRFTGELFF
cdr3_nt: TGCAGCATTGGGACTAGATTCACCGGGGAGCTGTTTTTT
v_call: TRBV29-1
clone_size: -
j_call: TRBJ2-2
d_call: TRBD2

cdr3_aa: CASRTQGSSNQPQHF
cdr3_nt: TGTGCCAGTCGTACCCAGGGTTCTAGCAATCAGCCCCAGCATTTT
v_call: TRBV19
clone_size: -
j_call: TRBJ1-5
d_call: -

cdr3_aa: CASSITTGELFF
cdr3_nt: TGTGCCAGTAGTATTACAACCGGGGAGCTGTTTTTT
v_call: TRBV19
clone_size: few
j_call: TRBJ2-2
d_call: -

cdr3_aa: CASSLGTRQGSGKSYNEQFF
cdr3_nt: TGTGCCAGCAGCTTAGGCACTAGACAGGGCAGCGGAAAATCCTACAATGAGCAGTTCTTC
v_call: TRBV13
clone_size: -
j_call: TRBJ2-1
d_call: TRBD1

cdr3_aa: CASSLTGSLGNQPQHF
cdr3_nt: TGTGCCAGCAGCCTGACAGGGAGCCTAGGCAATCAGCCCCAGCATTTT
v_call: TRBV5-5
clone_size: -
j_call: TRBJ1-5
d_call: TRBD1

cdr3_aa: CASSRGGWGADEQFF
cdr3_nt: TGTGCCAGCAGCCGCGGGGGGTGGGGAGCGGATGAGCAGTTCTTC
v_call: TRBV7-2
clone_size: -
j_call: TRBJ2-1
d_call: TRBD2

cdr3_aa: CASSLTPGQGAEEKLFF
cdr3_nt: TGTGCCAGCAGTTTAACCCCGGGACAGGGGGCAGAGGAAAAACTGTTTTTT
v_call: TRBV28
clone_size: -
j_call: TRBJ1-4
d_call: TRBD1

cdr3_aa: CASSSRQGVSGNEQFF
cdr3_nt: TGCGCCAGCAGCTCCCGACAGGGGGTAAGTGGCAATGAGCAGTTCTTC
v_call: TRBV5-1
clone_size: -
j_call: TRBJ2-1
d_call: TRBD1

cdr3_aa: CASSETGAGGRYEQYF
cdr3_nt: TGTGCCAGCAGTGAGACAGGGGCGGGAGGGCGATACGAGCAGTACTTC
v_call: TRBV6-1
clone_size: once
j_call: TRBJ2-7
d_call: -

cdr3_aa: CATIRLAGGYEQYF
cdr3_nt: TGTGCCACTATTAGACTAGCGGGAGGCTACGAGCAGTACTTC
v_call: TRBV28
clone_size: few
j_call: TRBJ2-7
d_call: TRBD2

cdr3_aa: CASSREGLAGGTQYF
cdr3_nt: TGTGCCAGCAGTAGGGAGGGACTAGCAGGCGGGACCCAGTACTTC
v_call: TRBV27
clone_size: -
j_call: TRBJ2-5
d_call: TRBD2

cdr3_aa: CASSGTGSNPTNEKLFF
cdr3_nt: TGCGCCAGCAGCGGGACAGGGAGCAATCCAACTAATGAAAAACTGTTTTTT
v_call: TRBV5-1
clone_size: -
j_call: TRBJ1-4
d_call: TRBD1

cdr3_aa: CASSPRTGEETQYF
cdr3_nt: TGTGCCAGCTCACCACGGACAGGGGAAGAGACCCAGTACTTC
v_call: TRBV18
clone_size: -
j_call: TRBJ2-5
d_call: TRBD1

cdr3_aa: CASSLGGISGMTDTQYF
cdr3_nt: TGTGCCAGCAGTTTAGGTGGGATTAGCGGGATGACAGATACGCAGTATTTT
v_call: TRBV27
clone_size: once
j_call: TRBJ2-3
d_call: TRBD2

cdr3_aa: CASSQEDREVGEQFF
cdr3_nt: TGTGCCAGCAGCCAAGAGGACAGGGAGGTAGGTGAGCAGTTCTTC
v_call: TRBV3-1/TRBV3-2
clone_size: once
j_call: TRBJ2-1
d_call: TRBD1

cdr3_aa: CASSFLWGSGELFF
cdr3_nt: TGTGCCAGCAGTTTTCTGTGGGGCTCCGGGGAGCTGTTTTTT
v_call: TRBV27
clone_size: -
j_call: TRBJ2-2
d_call: -

cdr3_aa: CASSPGDRSGETQYF
cdr3_nt: TGTGCCAGCTCACCAGGGGACAGATCAGGAGAGACCCAGTACTTC
v_call: TRBV18
clone_size: once
j_call: TRBJ2-5
d_call: TRBD1

cdr3_aa: CATSDLSDEQFF
cdr3_nt: TGTGCCACCAGTGATTTGTCGGATGAGCAGTTCTTC
v_call: TRBV24-1
clone_size: -
j_call: TRBJ2-1
d_call: -

cdr3_aa: CASSLVVGRAAYGYTF
cdr3_nt: TGTGCCAGCAGCTTGGTAGTGGGCAGGGCAGCCTATGGCTACACCTTC
v_call: TRBV5-5
clone_size: -
j_call: TRBJ1-2
d_call: -

cdr3_aa: CASSTGTSGHGEETQYF
cdr3_nt: TGCGCCAGCAGCACCGGGACTAGCGGCCACGGGGAAGAGACCCAGTACTTC
v_call: TRBV5-1
clone_size: -
j_call: TRBJ2-5
d_call: TRBD2

cdr3_aa: CASRGARGTYEQYF
cdr3_nt: TGTGCCAGCAGGGGCGCTAGGGGCACCTACGAGCAGTACTTC
v_call: TRBV6-5
clone_size: few
j_call: TRBJ2-7
d_call: -

cdr3_aa: CASTPGTGVRNNTEAFF
cdr3_nt: TGTGCCAGTACCCCAGGGACAGGGGTTCGAAACAACACTGAAGCTTTCTTT
v_call: TRBV6-4
clone_size: -
j_call: TRBJ1-1
d_call: TRBD1

cdr3_aa: CASSQRQGGVVTNEKLFF
cdr3_nt: TGTGCCAGCAGCCAAAGACAGGGAGGAGTGGTAACGAATGAAAAACTGTTTTTT
v_call: TRBV3-1/TRBV3-2
clone_size: -
j_call: TRBJ1-4
d_call: TRBD1

cdr3_aa: CASRGTGVGRDPLHF
cdr3_nt: TGTGCCAGCAGGGGCACAGGGGTGGGTCGGGATCCCCTCCACTTT
v_call: TRBV6-5
clone_size: -
j_call: TRBJ1-6
d_call: TRBD1

cdr3_aa: CASSHPSGRGEQYF
cdr3_nt: TGTGCCAGCAGCCACCCTAGCGGGAGGGGTGAGCAGTACTTC
v_call: TRBV3-1/TRBV3-2
clone_size: -
j_call: TRBJ2-7
d_call: TRBD2

cdr3_aa: CASSGRDRGFNQPQHF
cdr3_nt: TGTGCCAGCAGTGGCCGGGACAGGGGATTCAATCAGCCCCAGCATTTT
v_call: TRBV6-1
clone_size: -
j_call: TRBJ1-5
d_call: TRBD1

cdr3_aa: CASSLAGTSGSHEQFF
cdr3_nt: TGTGCCAGCAGCTTAGCGGGGACTAGCGGGAGCCACGAGCAGTTCTTC
v_call: TRBV11-2
clone_size: -
j_call: TRBJ2-1
d_call: TRBD2

cdr3_aa: CASSAAGTANTGELFF
cdr3_nt: TGCGCCAGCAGCGCCGCCGGGACAGCGAACACCGGGGAGCTGTTTTTT
v_call: TRBV10-1
clone_size: -
j_call: TRBJ2-2
d_call: TRBD1

cdr3_aa: CASMTGQNNSPLHF
cdr3_nt: TGTGCCAGCATGACCGGACAGAATAATTCACCCCTCCACTTT
v_call: TRBV6-5
clone_size: -
j_call: TRBJ1-6
d_call: -

cdr3_aa: CASSAGTDTGELFF
cdr3_nt: TGTGCCAGCAGTGCGGGGACAGACACCGGGGAGCTGTTTTTT
v_call: TRBV6-4
clone_size: -
j_call: TRBJ2-2
d_call: TRBD1

cdr3_aa: CAWRLAGSTGELFF
cdr3_nt: TGTGCCTGGAGACTAGCGGGATCCACCGGGGAGCTGTTTTTT
v_call: TRBV30
clone_size: -
j_call: TRBJ2-2
d_call: TRBD2

cdr3_aa: CAWSVGAGEADTQYF
cdr3_nt: TGTGCCTGGAGTGTAGGTGCGGGAGAAGCAGATACGCAGTATTTT
v_call: TRBV30
clone_size: -
j_call: TRBJ2-3
d_call: TRBD2